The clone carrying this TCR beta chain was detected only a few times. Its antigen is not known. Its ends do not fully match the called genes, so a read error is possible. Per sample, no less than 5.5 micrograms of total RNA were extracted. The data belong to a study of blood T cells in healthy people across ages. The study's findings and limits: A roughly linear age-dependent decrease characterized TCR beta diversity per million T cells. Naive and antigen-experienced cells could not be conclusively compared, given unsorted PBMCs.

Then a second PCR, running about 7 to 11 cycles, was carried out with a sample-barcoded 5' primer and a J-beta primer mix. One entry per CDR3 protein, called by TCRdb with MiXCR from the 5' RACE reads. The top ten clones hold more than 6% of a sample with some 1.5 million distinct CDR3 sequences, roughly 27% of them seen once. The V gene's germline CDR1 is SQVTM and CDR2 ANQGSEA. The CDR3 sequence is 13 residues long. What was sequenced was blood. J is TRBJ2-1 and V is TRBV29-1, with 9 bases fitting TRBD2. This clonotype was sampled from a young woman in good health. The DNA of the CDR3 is TGCAGCGTTGCGGCTAGCGGGACCAATGGGCAGTTCTTC. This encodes CSVAASGTNGQFF.